The 21 T cell receptor beta chains below were found in one sample sequenced in a study of T cells in Graves' hyperthyroidism and ophthalmopathy. The investigators amplified TCR beta CDR3 regions from RNA transcripts. RT-PCR in the first round (using the HTBI primer set) targeted the TCR CDR3. TCRdb recomputed calls from the multiplex PCR reads with MiXCR, one row per CDR3 protein. The sample lists a few hundred thousand distinct CDR3 sequences, around 15% occurring once. Sequences were obtained from blood. These receptors came from a woman aged 25-40 years with Graves' ophthalmopathy.

This clonotype came up many times. The chain carries TRBV12-3 or TRBV12-4 and TRBJ1-4; perhaps TRBD1 as D (5 bases). Trimming left V 1 base short and J 7 bases short, with 10 bases between. The CDR3 spans 14 residues. The DNA of the CDR3 is TGTGCCAGCAGTTTAGGAGAAGGGACTGAAAAACTGTTTTTT. This translates into CASSLGEGTEKLFF.

Turning to this clonotype: One base away lies a much larger clone, so this may be a sequencing read error. V and J are TRBV15 and TRBJ1-4, with D possibly TRBD1 on 6 matching bases. This CDR3 region has 16 residues. The V and J ends lost 1 base and 6 bases respectively, with 15 bases between them. Germline-derived CDR1 and CDR2 are LNHNV and YYDKDF (reference sequence). The CDR3 region is CATSRAGAEVDEKLFF. DNA of the CDR3: TGTGCCACCAGCAGAGCAGGGGCTGAGGTGGATGAAAAACTGTTTTTT.

This clonotype was counted at least ten times. The junction differs from germline at one of its ends, possibly a read error. The V and J genes are TRBV11-2 and TRBJ2-5, with a tentative D call TRBD2 (5 bases). In germline, CDR1 is SGHAT, CDR2 FQNNGV. The CDR3 consists of 13 residues. In DNA, the CDR3 is TGTGCCAGCAGCTTAGGGGTCGGGGAGACCCTGTACTTC. This gives the protein CASSLGVGETLYF. Drawing the rest from reference TRBV11-2 and TRBJ2-5, the complete variable domain is EAGVAQSPRYKIIEKRQSVAFWCNPISGHATLYWYQQILGQGPKLLIQFQNNGVVDDSQLPKDRFSAERLKGVDSTLKIQPAKLEDSAVYLCASSLGVGETLYFGPGTRLLVL.

This clonotype appeared many times. The V and J genes are TRBV29-1 and TRBJ2-1; D possibly corresponds to TRBD2 (7 bases). The ends were cut back, 8 bases at V and 6 bases at J, with 14 bases in the middle. This CDR3 region has 12 residues. Germline CDR1 reads SQVTM; CDR2 reads ANQGSEA. CDR3 DNA sequence: TGCAGCCCCCGGGGGGCTAGCAATGAGCAGTTCTTC. Translating it yields CSPRGASNEQFF.

This clonotype was detected many times. The chain uses TRBV7-8 and TRBJ2-1; tentative D call: TRBD1 (5 bases). The CDR3 has 14 residues. Germline V gene sequence: CDR1 SGHVS, CDR2 FQNEAQ. V was clipped by 1 base and J by 6 bases, with 10 bases between them. As DNA, the CDR3 is TGTGCCAGCAGCTTAGTGACAGTTCCCAATGAGCAGTTCTTC. Amino acids: CASSLVTVPNEQFF.

This clonotype has a handful of counts. This rearrangement joins TRBV20-1 to TRBJ1-4; perhaps TRBD1 as D (5 bases). There are 14 residues in the CDR3. The germline V gene has CDR1 DFQATT and CDR2 SNEGSKA (reference sequence). V was trimmed by 8 bases and J by 3 bases, leaving 16 bases between them. The CDR3 region has the DNA TGCAGTTCAACCCCTGACAGCCCTAATGAAAAACTGTTTTTT. Protein product: CSSTPDSPNEKLFF.

This clonotype appeared many times. The rearrangement joins TRBV12-3 or TRBV12-4 to TRBJ1-1; a weak D match, TRBD1 (5 bases). Trimming pared 5 bases from V and 10 bases from J, leaving 23 bases between. The CDR3 totals 15 residues. As DNA, the CDR3 is TGTGCCAGCAGTCGCGATGGGACGGACACGTTAGGAGCTTTCTTT. Translated: CASSRDGTDTLGAFF.

Of note for this clonotype: This may arise from a read error, as a much more abundant clone is one base away. J is TRBJ1-6 and V is TRBV2; no definite D call. Germline V CDR1 and CDR2: SNHLY, FYNNEI. The CDR3 has 12 amino acids. This chain's CDR3 is CTSNTWDSPLHF. Written as DNA, the CDR3 is TGTACCAGTAACACGTGGGATTCACCCCTCCACTTT.

V gene TRBV20-1 combines with J gene TRBJ2-4; D not certain. The CDR3 covers 13 residues. The germline V and J ends were trimmed by 5 bases and 9 bases, with 17 bases remaining between them. The germline V gene has CDR1 DFQATT and CDR2 SNEGSKA (reference sequence). The DNA of the CDR3 is TGCAGTGCTCTCCCCTTCGAGAAGACCATTCAGTACTTC. Translation gives CSALPFEKTIQYF.

This clonotype was detected ten times or more. The chain employs TRBV5-5 and TRBJ2-5; unclear D gene. V gave up 3 bases and J gave up 0 bases, with 6 bases separating them. Germline CDR1 is SGHKS and CDR2 is YYEKEE (reference sequence). The CDR3 extends over 13 amino acids. The CDR3 protein is CASSSTNQETQYF. The CDR3 region has the DNA TGTGCCAGCAGCTCGACGAACCAAGAGACCCAGTACTTC.

This clonotype has a count of ten or more. The chain carries TRBV28 and TRBJ1-4; D is unresolved. V lost 6 bases to trimming and J lost 6 bases, with 17 bases between them. Looked up from germline, CDR1 is MDHEN and CDR2 is SYDVKM. The CDR3 is made up of 15 amino acids. Here the CDR3 reads CASSPLGESDEKLFF. The CDR3 bases are TGTGCCAGCAGCCCACTCGGGGAATCGGATGAAAAACTGTTTTTT.

A remark on this clonotype: A read error may explain this, as a much larger clone is one base away. This sequence joins TRBV5-1 and TRBJ1-6, with a tentative D call TRBD1 (5 bases). The germline CDR1 and CDR2 sequences are SGHRS and YFSETQ. This CDR3 is built from 14 residues. CDR3 DNA: TGCGCCAGCAGCACGGATCAGGGAAGGTCACCCCCCCACTTT. The encoded protein is CASSTDQGRSPPHF.

This clonotype was detected a few times. V is TRBV20-1 and J is TRBJ1-4; 7 bases fit TRBD1. CDR3 length equals 14 residues. V was pared by 4 bases and J by 5 bases, with 7 bases of the junction left unmatched. Germline V lookup: CDR1 DFQATT, CDR2 SNEGSKA (reference sequence). The CDR3 spells CSATPQGFNEKLFF. The DNA of the CDR3 is TGCAGTGCTACCCCACAGGGGTTCAATGAAAAACTGTTTTTT.

This clonotype was observed at least ten times. The chain has TRBV20-1 and TRBJ2-3; 11 bases fit TRBD2. The CDR3 spans 16 residues. J was trimmed by 5 bases and V by 0 bases; bases with no gene match: 7. CDR1 and CDR2 from the germline V gene are DFQATT and SNEGSKA (reference sequence). Here the CDR3 DNA reads TGCAGTGCTAGAGACCTAACTAGCGGGGGTCTAGATACGCAGTATTTT. Its translation is CSARDLTSGGLDTQYF.

The table lists this clonotype with many counts. The rearrangement uses TRBV28 and TRBJ1-1; 8 bases are shared with TRBD1. Per the germline V gene, CDR1 is MDHEN and CDR2 is SYDVKM. There are 12 residues in the CDR3. Unmatched junction bases numbered 6, after V lost 5 bases and J lost 10 bases. The CDR3 coding sequence is TGTGCCAGCAGTCCGCGAGACAGGGGAGCTTTCTTT. It yields the protein CASSPRDRGAFF.

The chain employs TRBV10-1 and TRBJ2-1; D gene uncertain. Trimming shortened V by 3 bases and J by 3 bases, and 6 bases separated the two germline ends. Germline lookup yields CDR1 WNHNN and CDR2 SYGVQD (reference sequence). This CDR3 comprises 13 residues. In DNA form, the CDR3 reads TGCGCCAGCAGTGATTATATCTACAATGAGCAGTTCTTC. It specifies CASSDYIYNEQFF.

The sample holds many counts of this clonotype. The gene calls are TRBV9 and TRBJ1-1; possibly TRBD1 for D (6 bases). In germline, CDR1 is SGDLS, CDR2 YYNGEE. The CDR3 is 13 amino acids. The V end was cut by 4 bases, the J end by 4 bases, with 11 bases between. CDR3 nucleotides: TGTGCCAGCAGCCCGAAGACAGGCACTGAAGCTTTCTTT. It yields the protein CASSPKTGTEAFF.

This clonotype has ten or more counts. This sequence joins TRBV12-3 or TRBV12-4 and TRBJ1-6; no firm D call. This CDR3 has 14 residues. The V gene lost 2 bases and the J gene lost 7 bases, with 9 bases spanning the gap. The CDR3 sequence: CASSLLSGNSPLHF. The DNA of the CDR3 is TGTGCCAGCAGTTTATTGAGTGGGAATTCACCCCTCCACTTT.

The table lists this clonotype with many counts. The chain is built from TRBV11-2 and TRBJ2-7; D uncertain. This CDR3 contains 12 residues. In germline, CDR1 is SGHAT, CDR2 FQNNGV. The ends were cut back, 1 base at V and 4 bases at J, with 5 bases in the middle. The CDR3 nucleotides read TGTGCCAGCAGCTTAGCACAATACGAGCAGTACTTC. Residues: CASSLAQYEQYF.

This clonotype was found a few times. The rearrangement joins TRBV28 to TRBJ2-1; D may be TRBD1 (6 bases). CDR1 and CDR2 from the germline V gene are MDHEN and SYDVKM. Trimming took off 5 bases at V and 12 bases at J, with 14 bases between the two ends. The CDR3 is 12 residues long. CDR3 nucleotide sequence: TGTGCCAGCAGTCCCAACAGGGCGGCGCAGTTCTTC. Translating gives CASSPNRAAQFF.

This clonotype was seen repeatedly, ten times or more. V gene TRBV20-1 combines with J gene TRBJ1-5; TRBD1 aligns across 8 bases. CDR3 length: 21 amino acids. The germline V gene encodes CDR1 DFQATT and CDR2 SNEGSKA (reference sequence). Losses at the gene ends were 3 bases for V and 2 bases for J; bases not matched to a gene: 24. The CDR3 is CSARETKGQGGCLWCNQPQHF. CDR3 DNA: TGCAGTGCTAGGGAAACCAAAGGACAGGGTGGTTGTTTATGGTGCAATCAGCCCCAGCATTTT.